The rows below give T cell receptor beta chains drawn from one sample of a study of cytomegalovirus exposure and HLA in healthy donors. Sequencing used immunoSEQ multiplex PCR; TCRdb keeps in-frame clones, though not all of them. The sample shows around 72,000 clones, approximately 70% of them seen only once. Material: PBMCs. These receptors all come from a man aged 35 to 55 in good health and CMV-seropositive. CDR3s leave out the opening cysteine and the closing phenylalanine or tryptophan.

V	J	CDR3
TRBV5-6	TRBJ1-1	ASSVQGLNTEAF
TRBV2	TRBJ2-7	ASKRDRGPYEQY
TRBV6-5	TRBJ1-2	ASSYRGHGYT
TRBV5-1	TRBJ2-1	ASSSPGGVDEQF
TRBV18	TRBJ1-5	ASSATGDQPQH
TRBV4-2	TRBJ2-3	ASSQDGTAGATDTQY
TRBV2	TRBJ2-2	ASRLQGGTSSTGELF
TRBV5-1	TRBJ2-3	ASSLSTSGGARYGTDTQY
TRBV5-5	TRBJ2-3	ASSLSWGTGHLDTQY
TRBV9	TRBJ2-1	ASSGDYPEQF
TRBV2	TRBJ2-2	ASKGGTGNTGELF
TRBV6-5	TRBJ1-2	ASSFDRNYGYT
TRBV5-1	TRBJ1-1	ASSLDSGGRTEAF
TRBV7-9	TRBJ1-2	ASSFGANYGYT
TRBV18	TRBJ2-6	ASSQQGSGANVLT
TRBV19	TRBJ1-5	ASSIPYQPQH
TRBV19	TRBJ1-2	ASSIGTGNYGYT
TRBV6-6	TRBJ1-1	ASYRQGLATEAF
TRBV12-5	TRBJ2-1	ASGLVEVGAKQF
TRBV6-6	TRBJ1-2	ASRAGEGSNYGYT
TRBV28	TRBJ1-1	ASSPRHLNTEAF
TRBV28	TRBJ2-7	ASRSRDRGHSYEQY
TRBV28	TRBJ2-7	ASSLDSYEQY
TRBV6-5	TRBJ1-3	ASSYSGSESGNTIY
TRBV6-1	TRBJ1-1	ASSELNRGTEAF
TRBV2	TRBJ2-5	ASSVSPAQTQY
TRBV11-2	TRBJ1-4	ASSSDRGLLEKLF
TRBV18	TRBJ2-7	ASSQGRRAEDEQY
TRBV5-4	TRBJ1-1	ASSLYRVSRVTEAF
TRBV4-3	TRBJ1-1	ASSQEKSGRLDTEAF
TRBV15	TRBJ1-2	ATSRDVGGADGYT
TRBV30	TRBJ2-7	AWSTAPGQSDEQY
TRBV28	TRBJ2-5	ASSELGTGNFYYQETQY
TRBV7-9	TRBJ2-3	ASSHKTGADTQY
TRBV29-1	TRBJ2-5	SVEGAQETQY
TRBV4-1	TRBJ2-7	ASSQYLSGQLYEQY
TRBV28	TRBJ1-1	ASRRVMNTEAF
TRBV10-2	TRBJ2-1	ASRGAGGSYNEQF
TRBV19	TRBJ2-7	ASSIPGFLREQY
TRBV7-2	TRBJ2-5	ASSRPGGQETQY
TRBV13	TRBJ1-4	ASSLTGGRTNEKLF
TRBV5-1	TRBJ2-3	ASSLVSADTQY
TRBV5-1	TRBJ1-5	ASSLEGGSQPQH
TRBV7-9	TRBJ1-4	ASSNTRGDNEKLF
TRBV5-6	TRBJ2-2	ASSPRTGGTGELF
TRBV5-5	TRBJ1-4	ASSSNEKLF
TRBV30	TRBJ1-1	AWSVSGTEAF
TRBV6-5	TRBJ1-2	ASSEQSVYGYT
TRBV7-2	TRBJ2-5	ASSPFETQY
TRBV2	TRBJ1-1	ASSENPLAGNTEAF
TRBV7-3	TRBJ1-2	ASSRYRDRFYGYT
TRBV5-1	TRBJ1-1	ASSSQGATEAF
TRBV5-1	TRBJ2-3	ASSSRRTGGTDTQY
TRBV28	TRBJ2-6	ASSEGRPSGANVLT
TRBV7-6	TRBJ2-7	ASSLIQGNQGEQY